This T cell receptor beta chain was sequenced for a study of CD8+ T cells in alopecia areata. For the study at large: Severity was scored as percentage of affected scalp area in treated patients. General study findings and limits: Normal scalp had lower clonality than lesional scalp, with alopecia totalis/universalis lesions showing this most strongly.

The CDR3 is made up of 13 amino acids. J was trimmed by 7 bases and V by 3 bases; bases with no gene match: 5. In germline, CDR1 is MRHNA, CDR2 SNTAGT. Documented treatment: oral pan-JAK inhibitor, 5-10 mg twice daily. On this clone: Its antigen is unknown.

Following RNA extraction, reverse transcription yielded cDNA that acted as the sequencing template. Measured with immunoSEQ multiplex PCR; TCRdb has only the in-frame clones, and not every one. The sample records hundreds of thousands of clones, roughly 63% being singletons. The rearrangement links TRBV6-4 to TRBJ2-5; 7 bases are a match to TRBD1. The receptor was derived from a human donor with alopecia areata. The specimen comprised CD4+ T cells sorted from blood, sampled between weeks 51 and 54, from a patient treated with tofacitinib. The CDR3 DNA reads TGTGCCAGCAGTGAGGCCCCAGGGGGGACCCAGTACTTC. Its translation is CASSEAPGGTQYF.